This TCR beta chain was sequenced in a study of T cells in Graves' hyperthyroidism and ophthalmopathy. Amplification yielded TCR beta CDR3 regions, with RNA transcripts as the source. TCR CDR3 regions were first amplified by RT-PCR with HTBI primers. TCRdb itself ran the multiplex PCR reads through MiXCR, one entry per CDR3 protein. In the table there are more than 150,000 distinct CDR3 sequences, approximately 17% of which are singletons. PBMCs stemmed from around 10 ml fresh peripheral blood. This clonotype was found many times. There are 14 residues in the CDR3. CDR1 is LGHDT and CDR2 is YNNKEL in the germline V gene (reference sequence). Between the trimmed V and J ends, which lost 6 bases and 7 bases, there was a span of 13 bases.

The genes are TRBV3-1 and TRBJ1-6; D is possibly TRBD1 (6 bases). Sequencing was done on a sample of blood. The clonotype originates from a woman in her forties or fifties with Graves' hyperthyroidism. CDR3 DNA sequence: TGTGCCAGCAGTACCGGGACACGAAATTCACCCCTCCACTTT. Residues: CASSTGTRNSPLHF.